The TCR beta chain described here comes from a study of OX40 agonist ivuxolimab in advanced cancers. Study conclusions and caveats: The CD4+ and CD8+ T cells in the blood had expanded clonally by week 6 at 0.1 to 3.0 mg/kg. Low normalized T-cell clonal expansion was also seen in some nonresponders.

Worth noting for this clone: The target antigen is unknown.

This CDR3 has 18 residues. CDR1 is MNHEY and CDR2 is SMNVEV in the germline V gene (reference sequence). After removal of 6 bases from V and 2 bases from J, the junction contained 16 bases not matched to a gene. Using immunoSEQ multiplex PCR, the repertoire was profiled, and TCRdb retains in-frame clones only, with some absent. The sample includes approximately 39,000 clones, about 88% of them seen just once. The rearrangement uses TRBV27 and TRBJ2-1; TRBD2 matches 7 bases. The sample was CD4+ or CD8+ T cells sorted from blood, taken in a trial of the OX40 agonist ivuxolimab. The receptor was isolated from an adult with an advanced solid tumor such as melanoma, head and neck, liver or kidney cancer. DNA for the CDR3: TGTGCCAGCAGCTTAAGGCGGGTGCGGGAGTCTACCTACAATGAGCAGTTCTTC. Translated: CASSLRRVRESTYNEQFF.